These T cell receptor beta chains were read from a single sample in a study of liver allograft versus peripheral blood T cells. One entry per CDR3 protein, called by TCRdb with MiXCR from the reads. The sample holds roughly 9,200 distinct CDR3 sequences, 25% to 30% seen once. These receptor sequences come from a human patient who had a liver transplant. The T cells may come from the graft donor. CDR3s include the opening cysteine and the closing phenylalanine or tryptophan. A D gene is named only where the DNA matches it firmly. Clone size appears in some rows only: once, few, many, or a class for an expanded clone.

>TRBJ1-2|medium-sized|NA|TRBV28
CASSLSGFYGYTF
TGTGCCAGCAGTTTGTCCGGATTCTATGGCTACACCTTC
>TRBJ1-1|few|NA|TRBV6-5
CASRLGTEAFF
TGTGCCAGCAGGTTGGGCACTGAAGCTTTCTTT
>TRBJ1-1|few|NA|TRBV12-3/TRBV12-4
CASSLSQRKAFF
TGTGCCAGCAGTCTTTCTCAAAGGAAGGCTTTCTTT
>TRBJ2-3|few|NA|TRBV20-1
CSARDIVGTDTQYF
TGCAGTGCCAGGGACATCGTCGGCACAGATACGCAGTATTTT
>TRBJ1-6|once|NA|TRBV7-9
CASSLVPRLDSPLHF
TGTGCCAGCAGCTTAGTTCCACGTTTGGATTCACCCCTCCACTTT
>TRBJ1-5|NA|NA|TRBV5-4
CASSIGGGDNQPQHF
TGTGCCAGCAGCATCGGGGGAGGGGACAATCAGCCCCAGCATTTT
>TRBJ1-2|NA|NA|TRBV6-2/TRBV6-3
CASGFPYGYTF
TGTGCCAGCGGTTTTCCCTATGGCTACACCTTC
>TRBJ2-7|few|NA|TRBV7-2
CASSILAEQYF
TGTGCCAGCAGCATCCTAGCAGAGCAGTACTTC
>TRBJ1-3|medium-sized|TRBD1|TRBV6-5
CASSYRTGPGNTIYF
TGTGCCAGCAGTTATCGGACAGGCCCTGGAAACACCATATATTTT
>TRBJ1-6|medium-sized|NA|TRBV7-2
CASSLGGGYNSPLHF
TGTGCCAGCAGCTTAGGCGGGGGGTACAATTCACCCCTCCACTTT
>TRBJ2-3|few|NA|TRBV6-1
CASEIPGSSTDTQYF
TGTGCCAGCGAGATCCCCGGGAGTAGCACAGATACGCAGTATTTT
>TRBJ2-5|few|TRBD2|TRBV7-3
CASSLSERGAGETQYF
TGTGCCAGCAGCTTAAGTGAGCGGGGGGCAGGAGAGACCCAGTACTTC
>TRBJ1-1|many|NA|TRBV20-1
CSATTGKRTEAFF
TGCAGTGCTACGACCGGGAAGAGGACTGAAGCTTTCTTT
>TRBJ1-5|once|NA|TRBV6-6
CASRIGVGSNQPQHF
TGTGCCAGCAGAATAGGAGTCGGGAGCAATCAGCCCCAGCATTTT
>TRBJ2-3|medium-sized|NA|TRBV20-1
CSAFLAPRGTDTQYF
TGCAGTGCATTTCTCGCCCCCCGGGGGACAGATACGCAGTATTTT
>TRBJ2-3|many|TRBD2|TRBV5-4
CASSQELAEVTDTQYF
TGTGCCAGCAGCCAAGAACTAGCGGAGGTCACAGATACGCAGTATTTT
>TRBJ2-3|NA|TRBD1|TRBV18
CASSQDRVADTQYF
TGTGCCAGCTCACAAGACAGGGTGGCAGATACGCAGTATTTT
>TRBJ1-2|NA|NA|TRBV9
CASSVEESSIGHTF
TGTGCCAGCAGCGTAGAAGAGAGCTCAATCGGCCACACCTTC
>TRBJ2-7|NA|NA|TRBV24-1
CATSDLQTVYEQYF
TGTGCCACCAGTGATTTGCAGACGGTCTACGAGCAGTACTTC
>TRBJ1-1|NA|NA|TRBV6-2/TRBV6-3
CASTAAGPAETEAFF
TGTGCCAGCACCGCGGCAGGGCCCGCGGAGACTGAAGCTTTCTTT
>TRBJ2-6|many|NA|TRBV6-1
CASSEDSYLWGANVLTF
TGTGCCAGCAGTGAAGACAGCTACCTCTGGGGGGCCAACGTCCTGACTTTC
>TRBJ2-7|many|NA|TRBV6-5
CASSLEGYEQYF
TGTGCCAGCAGTTTAGAAGGCTACGAGCAGTACTTC
>TRBJ2-5|many|NA|TRBV5-4
CASSLVDTKETQYF
TGTGCCAGCAGCTTGGTGGACACAAAAGAGACCCAGTACTTC
>TRBJ1-3|many|TRBD1|TRBV6-5
CASSPDRFGGNTIYF
TGTGCCAGCAGCCCGGACAGGTTCGGTGGAAACACCATATATTTT
>TRBJ1-1|NA|NA|TRBV12-3/TRBV12-4
CASSRGNTEAFF
TGTGCCAGCAGCAGGGGTAACACTGAAGCTTTCTTT
>TRBJ1-5|medium-sized|TRBD1|TRBV7-9
CASSSGQGGQPQHF
TGTGCCAGCAGCTCCGGACAGGGCGGCCAGCCCCAGCATTTT
>TRBJ1-4|NA|NA|TRBV5-6
CASSYLGSANEKLFF
TGTGCCAGCAGCTACTTGGGGAGTGCTAATGAAAAACTGTTTTTT
>TRBJ1-6|medium-sized|NA|TRBV27
CASKEEGNSPLHF
TGTGCCAGCAAGGAGGAGGGGAATTCACCCCTCCACTTT
>TRBJ2-3|few|NA|TRBV7-3
CASSLGSSTDTQYF
TGTGCCAGCAGCTTGGGATCTAGCACAGATACGCAGTATTTT
>TRBJ2-5|few|TRBD2|TRBV12-3/TRBV12-4
CASSLEAGVETQYF
TGTGCCAGCAGTTTAGAAGCGGGAGTAGAGACCCAGTACTTC
>TRBJ1-1|few|NA|TRBV29-1
CSVLRGTNTEAFF
TGCAGCGTCCTAAGGGGGACGAACACTGAAGCTTTCTTT